Reported below is one TCR beta chain. Its antigen is unknown. The sample originates from a study of blood T cells in healthy people across ages. Study-level findings and limits: The long-lived group displayed more naive CD4+ cells, plus higher diversity, than the aged donors did.

Primed by a sample-barcoded 5' primer and a J-beta primer mix, a second PCR proceeded for 7 to 11 cycles. TCRdb itself ran the 5' RACE reads through MiXCR, one entry per CDR3 protein. Of over a million distinct CDR3 sequences in the sample, 40% to 55% were seen once. The sequencing input was blood. The sequence was obtained from a woman in her fifties or sixties in good health.

CDR3 in amino acids: CASSSPAGQGGGYTF. CDR3 in DNA: TGTGCCAGCAGTTCCCCTGCAGGACAGGGGGGTGGCTACACCTTC. The genes are TRBV7-3 and TRBJ1-2; 10 nucleotides match TRBD1. The CDR3 contains 15 residues. The germline V gene has CDR1 SGHTA and CDR2 FQGTGA. V was clipped by 6 bases and J by 7 bases; unmatched bases: 11.